This T cell receptor (beta chain) was sequenced for a study of Ad26.COV2.S vaccination and SARS-CoV-2 variants. Treatment noted: around 19 received Ad26.COV2.S at low or high dose, single or two shots; about 5 received placebo; per-sample allocation not given. Sampling was done on day 63 after the first vaccine or placebo injection. The individual, an adult aged 18-55 years, was a donor in Boston. In regard to this clone: Its target is not known.

Germline V CDR1 and CDR2: MGHDK, SYGVNS. The length of the CDR3 is 15 residues. The V and J ends lost 4 bases and 4 bases respectively, with 14 bases between them. Notes on the study in general: Total T cell responses may have been underestimated by the TCR breadth and depth analyses. Once vaccination had occurred, spike-specific CD8+ and CD4+ T cell responses reportedly showed substantial breadth.

Generated by immunoSEQ multiplex PCR, the TCRdb table keeps only in-frame clones and is missing some. The table lists a few hundred thousand clones, roughly 91% of them singletons. This sequence joins TRBV25-1 and TRBJ2-1; maybe TRBD1 (5 bases). The receptor comes from a person between 18 and 60 years old who received the Ad26.COV2.S COVID-19 vaccine or a placebo. The starting material was peripheral blood, obtained in a trial of Ad26.COV2.S vaccine versus placebo. The CDR3 spells CASSGTWGAYNEQFF. As DNA, the CDR3 is TGTGCCAGCAGTGGCACTTGGGGCGCATACAATGAGCAGTTCTTC.